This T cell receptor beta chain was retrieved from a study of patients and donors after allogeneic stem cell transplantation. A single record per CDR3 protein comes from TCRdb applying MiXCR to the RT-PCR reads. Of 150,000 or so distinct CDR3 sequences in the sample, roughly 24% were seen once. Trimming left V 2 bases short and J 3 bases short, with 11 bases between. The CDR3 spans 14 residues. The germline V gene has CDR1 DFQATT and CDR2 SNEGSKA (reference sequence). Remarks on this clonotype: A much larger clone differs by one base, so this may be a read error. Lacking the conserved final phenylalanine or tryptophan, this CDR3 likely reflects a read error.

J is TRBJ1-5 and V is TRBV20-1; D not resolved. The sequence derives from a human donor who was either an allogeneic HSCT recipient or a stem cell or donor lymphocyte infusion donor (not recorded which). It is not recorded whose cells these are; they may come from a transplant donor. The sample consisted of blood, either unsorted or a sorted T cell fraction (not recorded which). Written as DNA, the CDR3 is TGCAGTGCTAGATCAAGACGAACCAATCAGCCCCAGCATTTG. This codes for CSARSRRTNQPQHL.